A selection of T cell receptor beta chains follows, all from one sample in a study of blood T cell repertoires in COVID-19. TCRdb's table, derived via immunoSEQ multiplex PCR, lists solely in-frame clones and lacks some. Counted here are 190,000 or so clones, approximately 87% occurring once; the ten biggest clones make up 0.6% to 1%. Sequenced: peripheral blood. All receptors derive from a woman in her 70s with acute or convalescent COVID-19. The CDR3 runs from the conserved cysteine through the conserved F or W. A D gene is named only where the DNA matches it firmly. Clone size is shown for a subset of rows, as once, few, many or a class of expanded clone.

few	TRBJ2-7	TRBV19	TRBD1	CASSIDGQDEQYF	TGTGCCAGTAGTATAGATGGACAGGACGAGCAGTACTTC
NA	TRBJ1-3	TRBV5-1	NA	CASSFRGSSSGNTIYF	TGCGCCAGCAGCTTCAGGGGTTCGTCCTCTGGAAACACCATATATTTT
NA	TRBJ1-1	TRBV5-1	NA	CASSPGAGNTEAFF	TGCGCCAGCAGCCCGGGAGCGGGGAACACTGAAGCTTTCTTT
NA	TRBJ1-6	TRBV5-1	TRBD1	CASSLQGERNSPLHF	TGCGCCAGCAGCTTGCAGGGGGAGAGGAATTCACCCCTCCACTTT
once	TRBJ1-3	TRBV18	NA	CASSAAQAGNTIYF	TGTGCCAGCTCCGCCGCACAGGCTGGAAACACCATATATTTT
NA	TRBJ1-1	TRBV28	NA	CASSSPHRDMNTEAFF	TGTGCCAGCAGTTCGCCACACAGGGATATGAACACTGAAGCTTTCTTT
NA	TRBJ1-2	TRBV28	TRBD1	CASRSGGAGYGYTF	TGTGCCAGCCGATCAGGGGGCGCAGGCTATGGCTACACCTTC
NA	TRBJ1-4	TRBV12-3/TRBV12-4	TRBD1	CVSSPGQGRKLFF	TGTGTCAGCAGTCCGGGACAGGGTCGAAAACTGTTTTTT
few	TRBJ1-5	TRBV7-2	NA	CASSLVSQSNQPQHF	TGTGCCAGCAGCTTAGTATCACAGTCTAATCAGCCCCAGCATTTT
few	TRBJ1-1	TRBV5-6	NA	CASSSPRRVIEAFF	TGTGCCAGCAGCTCCCCCCGCAGGGTAATTGAAGCTTTCTTT
NA	TRBJ2-2	TRBV19	NA	CASSIPDRRTGELFF	TGTGCCAGTAGTATCCCCGACAGGCGGACCGGGGAGCTGTTTTTT